A single sample is the source of the 22 T cell receptor beta chains below, sequenced in a study of response to subunit inactivated influenza vaccine. TCRdb itself ran the RT-PCR reads through MiXCR, one entry per CDR3 protein. The sample lists about 530,000 distinct CDR3 sequences, roughly 12% occurring once. The source material was PBMCs from blood, sampled on the day of vaccination. The origin of the receptors is a man aged 50 to 59 who received an inactivated influenza vaccine.

The CDR3 sequence is CASNQAPGRSGYTF. Written as DNA, the CDR3 is TGTGCCAGCAACCAGGCCCCGGGGAGAAGTGGCTACACCTTC. This chain joins TRBV28 and TRBJ1-2; D uncertain. This CDR3 contains 14 residues. The germline gives CDR1 MDHEN, CDR2 SYDVKM. V lost 7 bases, J lost 7 bases, and 19 bases lay in between.

This clonotype was picked up a small number of times. V is TRBV10-3 and J is TRBJ2-6; TRBD1 matches at 8 bases. CDR1 ENHRY and CDR2 SYGVKD come from the germline V gene. The CDR3 consists of 18 residues. The J segment lost 3 bases and the V segment lost 1 base, leaving 8 bases of the junction unmatched. The CDR3 is CAISEFSAGGGGANVLTF. CDR3 in DNA: TGTGCCATCAGTGAGTTTTCGGCAGGGGGCGGTGGGGCCAACGTCCTGACTTTC.

This clonotype was seen only a few times. CDR3 protein: CSAHPVYGSQETQYF. Written as DNA, the CDR3 is TGCAGTGCTCATCCCGTTTATGGATCCCAAGAGACCCAGTACTTC. The genes are TRBV20-1 and TRBJ2-5; D is ambiguous. Trimming pared 5 bases from V and 1 base from J, leaving 17 bases between. The CDR3 contains 15 residues. Germline V lookup: CDR1 DFQATT, CDR2 SNEGSKA (reference sequence).

This clonotype occurred many times. This chain links TRBV29-1 with TRBJ2-2, with TRBD2 matching over 14 bases. The CDR3 length is 16 residues. The trim removed 6 bases at V and 1 base at J, leaving 4 bases unmatched. CDR1 is SQVTM, CDR2 ANQGSEA, per germline. CDR3 sequence: CSVEGLAGENTGELFF. CDR3 coding DNA: TGCAGCGTAGAGGGACTAGCGGGGGAGAACACCGGGGAGCTGTTTTTT.

CDR3 protein: CASNGLITDTQYF. CDR3 coding DNA: TGTGCCAGCAATGGACTCATCACAGATACGCAGTATTTT. The gene calls are TRBV12-3 or TRBV12-4 and TRBJ2-3; perhaps TRBD2 as D (5 bases). The CDR3 has 13 residues. V was trimmed by 7 bases and J by 2 bases, leaving 10 bases between them.

The gene calls are TRBV30 and TRBJ1-1; 9 nucleotides agree with TRBD1. V gave up 3 bases and J gave up 3 bases; unmatched junction bases: 20. Germline V gene lookup returns CDR1 GTSNPN and CDR2 SVGIG (reference sequence). CDR3 size: 19 residues. The CDR3 sequence is CAWRSLRWTGVRDDTEAFF. CDR3 coding DNA: TGTGCCTGGAGGTCTCTCCGGTGGACAGGGGTCCGAGATGACACTGAAGCTTTCTTT.

V usage is TRBV2 and J usage is TRBJ2-3, with 7 bases that match TRBD1. CDR1 and CDR2 from the germline V gene are SNHLY and FYNNEI. CDR3 size: 15 residues. V trimming: 5 bases; J trimming: 0 bases; junction bases outside the gene matches: 5. The CDR3 nucleotides are TGTGCCAGCAGTAGGAGACAGGGCAGCACAGATACGCAGTATTTT. Translating it yields CASSRRQGSTDTQYF. The whole variable domain, filled in from reference TRBV2 and TRBJ2-3, reads EPEVTQTPSHQVTQMGQEVILRCVPISNHLYFYWYRQILGQKVEFLVSFYNNEISEKSEIFDDQFSVERPDGSNFTLKIRSTKLEDSAMYFCASSRRQGSTDTQYFGPGTRLTVL.

V gene TRBV28 combines with J gene TRBJ2-5, with 11 bases aligning to TRBD1. This CDR3 spans 18 amino acids. With 5 bases clipped from V and 1 base from J, the junction kept 12 bases outside the gene matches. Per germline, CDR1 MDHEN and CDR2 SYDVKM. CDR3 sequence (DNA): TGTGCCAGCAGTACTCGGACAGGGGGCGAACGGGCCCAAGAGACCCAGTACTTC. It codes for CASSTRTGGERAQETQYF. Together with reference TRBV28 and TRBJ2-5, the CDR3 gives the full variable domain: DVKVTQSSRYLVKRTGEKVFLECVQDMDHENMFWYRQDPGLGLRLIYFSYDVKMKEKGDIPEGYSVSREKKERFSLILESASTNQTSMYLCASSTRTGGERAQETQYFGPGTRLLVL.

This clonotype was picked up many times. The chain joins TRBV11-2 to TRBJ2-6; possible D gene TRBD1, 6 bases. Germline V lookup: CDR1 SGHAT, CDR2 FQNNGV. V shed 5 bases and J shed 3 bases, with 23 bases lying between them. The length of the CDR3 is 19 residues. The CDR3 DNA reads as TGTGCCAGCAGCCTCGGGCAGGGGATTCGTCGCTATGGGGCCAACGTCCTGACTTTC. It yields the protein CASSLGQGIRRYGANVLTF.

This sequence joins TRBV20-1 and TRBJ1-5, with D uncertain. The V and J ends lost 6 bases and 3 bases respectively, with 12 bases between them. The CDR3 sequence is 13 residues long. Germline V gives CDR1 DFQATT, CDR2 SNEGSKA (reference sequence). In DNA, the CDR3 is TGCAGTGCCGTTTTGTGGATCAATCAGCCCCAGCATTTT. Protein sequence: CSAVLWINQPQHF.

This clonotype was picked up a small number of times. The V gene is TRBV7-9, the J gene TRBJ2-3; D unresolved. V shed 11 bases and J shed 0 bases, with 18 bases lying between them. The CDR3 is made up of 15 amino acids. Looked up from germline, CDR1 is SEHNR and CDR2 is FQNEAQ (reference sequence). CDR3 protein: CAQSSGVRSTDTQYF. The DNA of the CDR3 is TGTGCCCAATCGTCAGGCGTCCGTAGCACAGATACGCAGTATTTT. Filled out from reference TRBV7-9 and TRBJ2-3, the complete variable domain reads DTGVSQNPRHKITKRGQNVTFRCDPISEHNRLYWYRQTLGQGPEFLTYFQNEAQLEKSRLLSDRFSAERPKGSFSTLEIQRTEQGDSAMYLCAQSSGVRSTDTQYFGPGTRLTVL.

The V call is TRBV3-1, the J call TRBJ1-2, with D unclear. V was pared by 2 bases and J by 2 bases, with 6 bases between. Germline CDR1 LGHDT, CDR2 YNNKEL (reference sequence). This CDR3 has 13 amino acids. In nucleotides, the CDR3 is TGTGCCAGCAGCCAACAGGTGAACTATGGCTACACCTTC. Translation: CASSQQVNYGYTF.

This clonotype has a count of ten or more. V is TRBV28 and J is TRBJ2-1; no clear D gene. Trimming took 2 bases from V and 9 from J, leaving 8 bases between them. CDR3 length: 12 residues. The V gene's germline CDR1 is MDHEN and CDR2 SYDVKM. Written as DNA, the CDR3 is TGTGCCAGCAGTTTACATCTAGGTGAGCAGTTCTTC. Translating it yields CASSLHLGEQFF.

In its sample, this clonotype was seen a few times. This chain joins TRBV6-5 and TRBJ2-5; 8 nucleotides match TRBD1. The CDR3 spans 17 residues. V shed 7 bases, J shed 1 base, and the junction held 14 bases outside the gene matches. Germline values: CDR1 MNHEY, CDR2 SVGAGI. The CDR3 nucleotides are TGTGCCAGCAAGGTACGCGAACAGGGACAGGCCCAAGAGACCCAGTACTTC. This codes for CASKVREQGQAQETQYF.

This clonotype has a handful of counts. CDR3 coding DNA: TGTGCCAGCAGTGGGCGGGGACAGGGGCGCTTCTCCGAGCAGTTCTTC. This gives the protein CASSGRGQGRFSEQFF. The chain joins TRBV6-1 to TRBJ2-1; 10 positions match TRBD1. The CDR3 length is 16 residues. Germline CDR1 and CDR2: MNHNS and SASEGT. V lost 4 bases to trimming and J lost 10 bases; unmatched junction nucleotides: 13.

This clonotype occurred a few times. The V call is TRBV24-1, the J call TRBJ2-1, with 9 bases aligning to TRBD1. V dropped 4 bases and J dropped 5; count of bases not matched to a gene: 8. The CDR3 runs to 16 residues. The germline V gene has CDR1 KGHDR and CDR2 SFDVKD. The CDR3 coding sequence is TGTGCCACCAGTGACACCGGGACAGGGAGAGACAATGAGCAGTTCTTC. Translated, it gives CATSDTGTGRDNEQFF.

The sample holds a few counts of this clonotype. This chain uses TRBV7-9 with TRBJ2-7; 9 bases agree with TRBD1. Germline V lookup: CDR1 SEHNR, CDR2 FQNEAQ (reference sequence). The V segment lost 4 bases and the J segment 5 bases; nucleotides outside the gene matches: 6. CDR3 length equals 14 residues. CDR3 loop: CASSSGQGRNEQYF. As DNA, the CDR3 is TGTGCCAGCAGCTCCGGACAGGGGAGAAACGAGCAGTACTTC. Full variable domain (outside the CDR3, taken from reference TRBV7-9 and TRBJ2-7): DTGVSQNPRHKITKRGQNVTFRCDPISEHNRLYWYRQTLGQGPEFLTYFQNEAQLEKSRLLSDRFSAERPKGSFSTLEIQRTEQGDSAMYLCASSSGQGRNEQYFGPGTRLTVT.

The chain has TRBV15 and TRBJ2-7; D gene unclear. Germline values: CDR1 LNHNV, CDR2 YYDKDF (reference sequence). The CDR3 runs 14 residues. V dropped 0 bases and J dropped 2 bases, with 8 bases sitting between them. CDR3 in amino acids: CATSRDRRTYEQYF. The CDR3 DNA is TGTGCCACCAGCAGAGACAGGCGAACCTACGAGCAGTACTTC.

The V gene is TRBV4-1, the J gene TRBJ2-7, with TRBD1 as a possible D gene (5 bases). V lost 4 bases and J 0 bases, leaving 13 bases between the germline ends. The CDR3 contains 15 residues. The germline V gene encodes CDR1 MGHRA and CDR2 YSYEKL. DNA for the CDR3: TGCGCCAGCAGCCCTGACAGCCTGAGCTCCTACGAGCAGTACTTC. It encodes CASSPDSLSSYEQYF.

There are a few counts of this clonotype. The junction does not match germline at one end; this may be a read error. V gene TRBV6-6 combines with J gene TRBJ2-1; 14 bases fit TRBD2. The CDR3 is 13 amino acids. Germline-derived CDR1 and CDR2 are MNHNY and SVGAGI (reference sequence). The CDR3 protein is CASSPGTSGGLLF. The CDR3 nucleotides are TGTGCCAGCAGCCCTGGGACTAGCGGGGGATTGTTGTTC.

The V call is TRBV7-2, the J call TRBJ1-1; D remains unclear. The V gene's germline CDR1 is SGHTA and CDR2 FQGNSA. Trimming took 4 bases from V and 10 from J, leaving 13 bases between them. There are 12 residues in the CDR3. The CDR3 is CASSSQRQVAFF. The CDR3 DNA reads as TGTGCCAGCAGCTCACAGCGTCAAGTAGCTTTCTTT. The whole variable domain, filled in from reference TRBV7-2 and TRBJ1-1, reads GAGVSQSPSNKVTEKGKDVELRCDPISGHTALYWYRQSLGQGLEFLIYFQGNSAPDKSGLPSDRFSAERTGGSVSTLTIQRTQQEDSAVYLCASSSQRQVAFFGQGTRLTVV.

This clonotype was detected ten times or more. The chain carries TRBV12-3 or TRBV12-4 and TRBJ1-5; no clear D. V lost 3 bases and J 6 bases, leaving 9 bases between the germline ends. There are 13 residues in the CDR3. For the CDR3, the DNA is TGTGCCAGCAGTTTTGGGTCTGGTCAGCCCCAGCATTTT. Residues: CASSFGSGQPQHF.